This T cell receptor (beta chain) was obtained from a study of shared T cell receptors in the human thymus. This clone was recorded once. In germline, CDR1 is SGHDN, CDR2 FVKESK. The CDR3 runs to 15 residues. V was clipped by 6 bases and J by 3 bases; unmatched bases: 4. Generated by immunoSEQ multiplex PCR, the TCRdb table keeps only in-frame clones and is missing some. The table lists more than 300,000 clones, over 90% of them singletons. V is TRBV14 and J is TRBJ2-7; 14 bases line up with TRBD2. What was sequenced was thymocytes. This receptor was obtained from a human donor. In DNA, the CDR3 is TGTGCCAGCAGACCCGGGACTAGCGGGAGCTACGAGCAGTACTTC. Amino acid sequence: CASRPGTSGSYEQYF.